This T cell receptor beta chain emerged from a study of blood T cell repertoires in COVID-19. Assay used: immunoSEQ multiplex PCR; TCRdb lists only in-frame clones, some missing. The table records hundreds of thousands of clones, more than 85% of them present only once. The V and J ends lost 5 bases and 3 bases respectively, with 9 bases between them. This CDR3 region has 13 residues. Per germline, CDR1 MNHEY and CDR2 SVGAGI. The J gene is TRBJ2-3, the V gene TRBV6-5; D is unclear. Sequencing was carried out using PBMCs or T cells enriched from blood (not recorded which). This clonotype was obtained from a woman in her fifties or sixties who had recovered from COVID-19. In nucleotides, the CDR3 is TGTGCCAGCAGTCCCACAATGACAGATACGCAGTATTTT. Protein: CASSPTMTDTQYF.